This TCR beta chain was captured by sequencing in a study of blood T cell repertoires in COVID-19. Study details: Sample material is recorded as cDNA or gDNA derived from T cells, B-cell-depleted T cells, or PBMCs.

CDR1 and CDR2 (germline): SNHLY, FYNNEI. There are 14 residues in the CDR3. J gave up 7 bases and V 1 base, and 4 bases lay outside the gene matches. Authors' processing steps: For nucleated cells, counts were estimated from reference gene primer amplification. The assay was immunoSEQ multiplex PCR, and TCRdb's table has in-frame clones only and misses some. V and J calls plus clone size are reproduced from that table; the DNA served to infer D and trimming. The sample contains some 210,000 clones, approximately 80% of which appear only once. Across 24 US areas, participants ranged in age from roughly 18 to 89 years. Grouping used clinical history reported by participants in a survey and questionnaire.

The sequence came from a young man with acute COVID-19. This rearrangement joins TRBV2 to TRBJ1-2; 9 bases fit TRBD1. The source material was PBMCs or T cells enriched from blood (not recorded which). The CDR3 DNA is TGTGCCAGCAGTGAAGTCGGACAGGGGATTGGCTACACCTTC. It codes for CASSEVGQGIGYTF.